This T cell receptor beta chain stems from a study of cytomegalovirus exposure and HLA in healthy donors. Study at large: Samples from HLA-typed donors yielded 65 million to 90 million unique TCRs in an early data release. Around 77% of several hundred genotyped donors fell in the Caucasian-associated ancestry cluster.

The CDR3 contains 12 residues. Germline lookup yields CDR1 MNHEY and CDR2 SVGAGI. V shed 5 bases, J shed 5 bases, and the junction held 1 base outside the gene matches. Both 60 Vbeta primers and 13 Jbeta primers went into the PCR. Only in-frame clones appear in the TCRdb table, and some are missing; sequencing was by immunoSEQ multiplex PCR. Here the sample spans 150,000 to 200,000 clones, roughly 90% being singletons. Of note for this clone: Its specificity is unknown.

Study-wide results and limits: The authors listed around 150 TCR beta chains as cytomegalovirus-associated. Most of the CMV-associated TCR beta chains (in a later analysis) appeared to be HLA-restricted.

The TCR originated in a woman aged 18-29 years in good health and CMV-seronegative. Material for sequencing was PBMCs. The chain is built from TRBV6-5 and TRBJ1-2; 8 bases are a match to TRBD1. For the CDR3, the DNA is TGTGCCAGCAGTCGGACAGGGTATGGCTACACCTTC. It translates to CASSRTGYGYTF.